The 19 T cell receptor beta chains reported below all come from one sample, sequenced in a study of CD8 T cells in Susac syndrome. Reverse transcription of 0.5 to 1 ug RNA was performed with random hexamers. One entry per CDR3 protein, called by TCRdb with MiXCR from the immunoSEQ multiplex PCR reads. Among around 270,000 distinct CDR3 sequences listed, 70% to 90% were seen once. Specimen: CD8+ T cells from PBMCs. Receptors originate from a human donor with multiple sclerosis.

CDR3 DNA: TGTGCCATCAGTGAGCTCAACAGGGGCAGGACGAACACTGAAGCTTTCTTT. Translation: CAISELNRGRTNTEAFF. The chain carries TRBV10-3 and TRBJ1-1, with 7 bases identical to TRBD1. Germline values: CDR1 ENHRY, CDR2 SYGVKD. This CDR3 has 17 amino acids. V lost 2 bases and J lost 1; bases outside the gene matches: 10.

V gene TRBV6-9 combines with J gene TRBJ2-7; 7 bases are a match to TRBD1. Germline values: CDR1 MNHGY, CDR2 SVAAGI. The CDR3 spans 15 residues. The CDR3 sequence is CAPALEGTVNYEQYF. CDR3 DNA sequence: TGTGCTCCAGCGTTAGAAGGGACAGTGAACTACGAGCAGTACTTC.

This clonotype was seen ten or more times. The chain combines TRBV7-9 with TRBJ1-1; D is perhaps TRBD1 (6 bases). Germline assignment: CDR1 SEHNR and CDR2 FQNEAQ (reference sequence). Trimming shortened V by 5 bases and J by 0 bases, and 13 bases separated the two germline ends. This CDR3 comprises 15 residues. The CDR3 sequence: CASSQWTALNTEAFF. The CDR3 DNA reads TGTGCCAGCAGCCAATGGACAGCTCTGAACACTGAAGCTTTCTTT. The variable domain in full, completed from reference TRBV7-9 and TRBJ1-1, reads DTGVSQNPRHKITKRGQNVTFRCDPISEHNRLYWYRQTLGQGPEFLTYFQNEAQLEKSRLLSDRFSAERPKGSFSTLEIQRTEQGDSAMYLCASSQWTALNTEAFFGQGTRLTVV.

V usage is TRBV6-2 or TRBV6-3 and J usage is TRBJ2-2, with TRBD2 matching 10 bases. The CDR3 extends over 12 amino acids. CDR1 is MNHEY, CDR2 SVGEGT, per germline. As DNA, the CDR3 is TGTGTAGCGGGAGGGAACACCGGGGAGCTGTTTTTT. This translates into CVAGGNTGELFF.

The chain has TRBV18 and TRBJ2-5; D unclear. With 0 bases removed from V and 0 bases from J, the gap between germline ends came to 2 bases. The CDR3 covers 13 residues. From germline, CDR1 is KGHSH and CDR2 LQKENI. The CDR3 DNA follows: TGTGCCAGCTCACCACCGTACCAAGAGACCCAGTACTTC. It yields the protein CASSPPYQETQYF.

The rearrangement joins TRBV7-9 to TRBJ2-5; no definite D call. In germline, CDR1 is SEHNR, CDR2 FQNEAQ (reference sequence). The length of the CDR3 is 14 residues. V was cut by 4 bases and J by 2 bases, with 11 bases left in between. For the CDR3, the DNA is TGTGCCAGCAGCTCTCGACCACCACAAGAGACCCAGTACTTC. Translation gives CASSSRPPQETQYF.

This clonotype appeared once. The V call is TRBV18, the J call TRBJ1-4; 7 nucleotides align to TRBD1. CDR1 is KGHSH, CDR2 LQKENI, per germline. The CDR3 runs 18 residues. The V and J ends lost 0 bases and 0 bases, in that order; junction bases with no gene match: 7. The CDR3 protein is CASSPPRDSAATNEKLFF. The CDR3 DNA reads as TGTGCCAGCTCACCACCTAGGGACAGCGCCGCAACTAATGAAAAACTGTTTTTT.

The J gene is TRBJ1-5, the V gene TRBV10-3, with TRBD1 matching over 7 bases. Trimming cost V 2 bases and J 5 bases; bases outside gene matches: 3. The CDR3 loop spans 14 amino acids. Germline V CDR1 and CDR2: ENHRY, SYGVKD. CDR3 amino acids: CAISEITGDQPQHF. As DNA, the CDR3 is TGTGCCATCAGTGAGATAACAGGGGATCAGCCCCAGCATTTT.

The sample holds a few counts of this clonotype. The chain joins TRBV11-2 to TRBJ2-5; D ambiguous. V lost 2 bases and J lost 5, with 6 bases in between. Germline loops: CDR1 SGHAT, CDR2 FQNNGV. The CDR3 contains 12 residues. The chain's CDR3 is CASSLLGETQYF. The CDR3 DNA is TGTGCCAGCAGCTTACTAGGGGAGACCCAGTACTTC.

This chain connects TRBV4-1 to TRBJ1-4, with 7 bases matching TRBD1. From germline, CDR1 is MGHRA and CDR2 YSYEKL. The CDR3 is made up of 16 amino acids. The V and J ends lost 2 bases and 6 bases, in that order; junction bases with no gene match: 9. The DNA for the CDR3 is TGCGCCAGCAGCCAAATACAGGGGTTAGGGTATGAAAAACTGTTTTTT. It specifies CASSQIQGLGYEKLFF.

V gene TRBV6-2 or TRBV6-3 combines with J gene TRBJ2-7; D unclear. CDR1 and CDR2 (germline): MNHEY, SVGEGT. Trimming removed 8 bases from V and 3 bases from J, with 8 bases in between. CDR3 length: 11 amino acids. The CDR3 sequence: CASRAGYEQYF. CDR3 DNA sequence: TGTGCCAGCCGGGCAGGCTACGAGCAGTACTTC.

The genes are TRBV4-3 and TRBJ1-1; no definite D call. V was trimmed by 4 bases and J by 1 base, leaving 13 bases between them. The CDR3 sequence is 15 residues long. Germline V CDR1 and CDR2: LGHNA, YSLEER. CDR3: CASSPVGVRNTEAFF. CDR3 nucleotide sequence: TGCGCCAGCAGCCCGGTGGGAGTAAGGAACACTGAAGCTTTCTTT.

The V call is TRBV28, the J call TRBJ2-7; possibly TRBD2 for D (7 bases). V lost 7 bases and J lost 5, with 21 bases in between. The CDR3 runs 15 residues. The germline CDR1 and CDR2 sequences are MDHEN and SYDVKM. The CDR3, as DNA: TGTGCCAGCACTCCGAATGGGGGGGCGGTTCACGAGCAGTACTTC. Translated: CASTPNGGAVHEQYF.

This chain links TRBV7-9 with TRBJ2-7; no definite D call. The V gene's germline CDR1 is SEHNR and CDR2 FQNEAQ (reference sequence). The ends were cut back, 4 bases at V and 2 bases at J, with 6 bases in the middle. The length of the CDR3 is 12 residues. The CDR3 region has the DNA TGTGCCAGCAGCTCGCACGCCTACGAGCAGTACTTC. Protein sequence: CASSSHAYEQYF.

The chain couples TRBV5-8 to TRBJ1-1; D uncertain. Germline loops: CDR1 SGHTS, CDR2 YDEGEE. V dropped 1 base and J dropped 8 bases, with 12 bases sitting between them. The CDR3 extends over 13 amino acids. The CDR3 bases are TGTGCCAGCAGCTTGTACCAGGCGGCCGAAGCTTTCTTT. This translates into CASSLYQAAEAFF. The full variable domain, rest sourced from reference TRBV5-8 and TRBJ1-1, is EAGVTQSPTHLIKTRGQQATLRCSPISGHTSVYWYQQALGLGLQFLLWYDEGEERNRGNFPPRFSGRQFPNYSSELNVNALELEDSALYLCASSLYQAAEAFFGQGTRLTVV.

In this sample, this clonotype turned up once. The genes are TRBV29-1 and TRBJ2-3; D is possibly TRBD1 (5 bases). This CDR3 spans 13 amino acids. CDR1 and CDR2 from the germline V gene are SQVTM and ANQGSEA. Trimming took 6 bases from V and 2 from J, leaving 12 bases between them. The CDR3 region has the DNA TGCAGCGTAGTGACAGAGAACACAGATACGCAGTATTTT. As protein: CSVVTENTDTQYF.

This clonotype was seen a single time. A read error may account for a junction end that differs from germline. CDR3: CANSYAETYEQYF. CDR3 in DNA: TGTGCCAACAGTTACGCTGAAACATACGAGCAGTACTTC. The chain combines TRBV6-6 with TRBJ2-7; D is unclear. The germline CDR1 and CDR2 sequences are MNHNY and SVGAGI (reference sequence). The CDR3 is 13 amino acids.

The chain carries TRBV20-1 and TRBJ2-1; 7 bases are shared with TRBD2. V was pared by 8 bases and J by 0 bases, with 10 bases of the junction left unmatched. Germline V CDR1 and CDR2: DFQATT, SNEGSKA (reference sequence). This CDR3 spans 15 amino acids. The CDR3 DNA sequence: TGCAGTTCCCCTCCGGGCGGGGGCTCCTACAATGAGCAGTTCTTC. The encoded protein is CSSPPGGGSYNEQFF.

The gene calls are TRBV19 and TRBJ2-1; the D gene is possibly TRBD1 (5 bases). The CDR3 consists of 15 residues. V lost 3 bases to trimming and J lost 4 bases, with 13 bases between them. Germline values: CDR1 LNHDA, CDR2 SQIVND (reference sequence). The CDR3 nucleotides are TGTGCCAGTAGTATTGGGGCCGCAGCATACAATGAGCAGTTCTTC. Encoded protein: CASSIGAAAYNEQFF.